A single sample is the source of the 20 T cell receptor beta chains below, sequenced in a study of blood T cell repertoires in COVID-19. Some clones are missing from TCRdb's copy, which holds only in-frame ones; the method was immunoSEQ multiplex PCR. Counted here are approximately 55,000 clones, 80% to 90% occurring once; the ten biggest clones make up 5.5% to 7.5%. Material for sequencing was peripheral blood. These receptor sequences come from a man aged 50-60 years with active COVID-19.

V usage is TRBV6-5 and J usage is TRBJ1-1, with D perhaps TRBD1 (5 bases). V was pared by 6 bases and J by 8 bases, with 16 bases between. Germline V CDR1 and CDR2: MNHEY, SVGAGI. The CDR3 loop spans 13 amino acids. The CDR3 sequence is CASRITGQREAFF. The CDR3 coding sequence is TGTGCCAGCAGGATCACTGGACAACGGGAAGCTTTCTTT.

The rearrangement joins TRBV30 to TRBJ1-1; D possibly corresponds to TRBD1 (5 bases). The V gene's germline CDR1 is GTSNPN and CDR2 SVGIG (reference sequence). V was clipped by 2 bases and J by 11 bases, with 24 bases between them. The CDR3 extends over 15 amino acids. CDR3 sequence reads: CAWSPTDQLLGHAFF. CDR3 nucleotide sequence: TGTGCCTGGAGTCCAACCGACCAACTTCTCGGACACGCTTTCTTT. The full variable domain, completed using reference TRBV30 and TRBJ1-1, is SQTIHQWPATLVQPVGSPLSLECTVEGTSNPNLYWYRQAAGRGLQLLFYSVGIGQISSEVPQNLSASRPQDRQFILSSKKLLLSDSGFYLCAWSPTDQLLGHAFFGQGTRLTVV.

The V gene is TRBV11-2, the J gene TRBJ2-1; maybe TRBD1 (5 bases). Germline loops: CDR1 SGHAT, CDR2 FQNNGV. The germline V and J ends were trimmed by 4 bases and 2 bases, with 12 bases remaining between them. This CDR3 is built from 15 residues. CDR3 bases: TGTGCCAGCAGCTACGCAATGGGGCCCTACAATGAGCAGTTCTTC. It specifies CASSYAMGPYNEQFF.

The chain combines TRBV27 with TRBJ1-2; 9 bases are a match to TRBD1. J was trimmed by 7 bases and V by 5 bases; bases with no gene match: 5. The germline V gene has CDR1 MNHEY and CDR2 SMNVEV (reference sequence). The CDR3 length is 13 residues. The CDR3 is CASSPQGARGYTF. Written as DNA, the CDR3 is TGTGCCAGCAGTCCACAGGGGGCGCGTGGCTACACCTTC.

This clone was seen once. The CDR3 coding sequence is TGCGCCAGCAGCTTGGGCGGAGCTGGCTACGAGCAGTACTTC. The encoded protein is CASSLGGAGYEQYF. The V and J genes are TRBV5-1 and TRBJ2-7; D uncertain. CDR3 length: 14 residues. V was pared by 0 bases and J by 3 bases, with 10 bases between. Germline V gene data show CDR1 as SGHRS and CDR2 as YFSETQ.

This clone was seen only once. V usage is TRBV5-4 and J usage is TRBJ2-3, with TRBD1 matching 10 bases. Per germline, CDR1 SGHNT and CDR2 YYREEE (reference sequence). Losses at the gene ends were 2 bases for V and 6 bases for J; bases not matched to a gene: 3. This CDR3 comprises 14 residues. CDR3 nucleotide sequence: TGTGCCAGCAGCTTAGACAGGGGGCGCGATACGCAGTATTTT. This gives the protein CASSLDRGRDTQYF.

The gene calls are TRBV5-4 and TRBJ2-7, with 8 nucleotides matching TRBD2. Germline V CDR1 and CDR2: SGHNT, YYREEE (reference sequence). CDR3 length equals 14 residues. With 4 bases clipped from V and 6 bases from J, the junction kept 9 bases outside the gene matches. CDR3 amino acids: CASSLISGKGEQYF. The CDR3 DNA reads TGTGCCAGCAGCCTTATTAGCGGGAAGGGCGAGCAGTACTTC.

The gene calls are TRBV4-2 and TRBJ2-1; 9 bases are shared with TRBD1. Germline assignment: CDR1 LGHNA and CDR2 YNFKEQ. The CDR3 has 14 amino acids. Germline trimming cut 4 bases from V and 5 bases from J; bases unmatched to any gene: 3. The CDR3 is CASSRDRENNEQFF. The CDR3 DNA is TGTGCCAGCAGCCGGGACAGGGAGAACAATGAGCAGTTCTTC.

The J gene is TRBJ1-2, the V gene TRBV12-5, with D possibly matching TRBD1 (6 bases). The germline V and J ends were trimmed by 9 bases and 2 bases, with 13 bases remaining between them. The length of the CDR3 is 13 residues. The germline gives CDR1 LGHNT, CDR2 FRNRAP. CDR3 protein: CASASDSNYGYTF. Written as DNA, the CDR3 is TGTGCTAGCGCCTCGGACAGCAACTATGGCTACACCTTC.

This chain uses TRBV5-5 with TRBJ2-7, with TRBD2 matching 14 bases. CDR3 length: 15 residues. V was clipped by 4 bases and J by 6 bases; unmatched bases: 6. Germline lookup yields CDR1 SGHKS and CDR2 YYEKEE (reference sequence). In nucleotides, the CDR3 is TGTGCCAGCAGCGCGGGACTAGCGGGAGTTTTCGAGCAGTACTTC. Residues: CASSAGLAGVFEQYF.

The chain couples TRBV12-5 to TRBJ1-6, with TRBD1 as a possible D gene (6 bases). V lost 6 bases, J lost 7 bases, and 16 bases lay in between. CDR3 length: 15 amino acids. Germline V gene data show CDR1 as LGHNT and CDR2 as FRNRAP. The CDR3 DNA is TGTGCTAGTGGGCGCGGGGGCATGAGAAATTCACCCCTCCACTTT. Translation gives CASGRGGMRNSPLHF.

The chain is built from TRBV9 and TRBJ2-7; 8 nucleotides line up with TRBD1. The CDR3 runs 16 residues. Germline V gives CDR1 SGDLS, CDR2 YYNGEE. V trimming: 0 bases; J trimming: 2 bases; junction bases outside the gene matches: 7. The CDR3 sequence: CASSVGPTGATYEQYF. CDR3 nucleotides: TGTGCCAGCAGCGTAGGCCCGACAGGGGCCACCTACGAGCAGTACTTC. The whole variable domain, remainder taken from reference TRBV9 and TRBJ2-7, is DSGVTQTPKHLITATGQRVTLRCSPRSGDLSVYWYQQSLDQGLQFLIQYYNGEERAKGNILERFSAQQFPDLHSELNLSSLELGDSALYFCASSVGPTGATYEQYFGPGTRLTVT.

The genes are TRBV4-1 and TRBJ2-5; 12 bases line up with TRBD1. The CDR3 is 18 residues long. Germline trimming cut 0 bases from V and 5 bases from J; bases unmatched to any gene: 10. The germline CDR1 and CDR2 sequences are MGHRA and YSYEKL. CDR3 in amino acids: CASSQEFLGQGALETQYF. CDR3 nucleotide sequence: TGCGCCAGCAGCCAAGAATTTTTGGGACAGGGGGCTCTGGAGACCCAGTACTTC.

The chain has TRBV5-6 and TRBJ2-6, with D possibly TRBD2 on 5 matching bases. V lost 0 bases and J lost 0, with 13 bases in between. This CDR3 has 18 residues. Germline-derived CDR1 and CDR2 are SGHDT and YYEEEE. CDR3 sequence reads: CASSLERSSPSGANVLTF. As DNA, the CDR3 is TGTGCCAGCAGCTTGGAGAGGTCTAGCCCCTCTGGGGCCAACGTCCTGACTTTC.

In DNA, the CDR3 is TGTGCCTGGGACCCGGGACAGGGAGGCGCCGGGGAGCTGTTTTTT. Translating it yields CAWDPGQGGAGELFF. The rearrangement joins TRBV30 to TRBJ2-2, with 9 bases fitting TRBD1. Losses at the gene ends were 5 bases for V and 6 bases for J; bases not matched to a gene: 10. CDR1 and CDR2 from the germline V gene are GTSNPN and SVGIG (reference sequence). There are 15 residues in the CDR3.

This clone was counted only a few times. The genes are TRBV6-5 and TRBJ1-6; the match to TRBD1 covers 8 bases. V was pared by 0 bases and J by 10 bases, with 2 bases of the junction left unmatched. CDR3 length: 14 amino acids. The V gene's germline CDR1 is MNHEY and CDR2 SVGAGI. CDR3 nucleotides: TGTGCCAGCAGTTACTCGACAGGGGAGTCACCCCTCCACTTT. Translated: CASSYSTGESPLHF.

CDR3 DNA: TGTGCCAGCAGCTTAGCGGCCGGCGGGGGGGCCGAGGGCTACACCTTC. It encodes CASSLAAGGGAEGYTF. The chain recombines TRBV11-2 with TRBJ1-2; tentatively, D is TRBD1 (6 bases). This CDR3 spans 16 amino acids. The V gene lost 1 base and the J gene lost 8 bases, with 20 bases spanning the gap. Germline-derived CDR1 and CDR2 are SGHAT and FQNNGV. Variable domain in full (rest from reference TRBV11-2 and TRBJ1-2): EAGVAQSPRYKIIEKRQSVAFWCNPISGHATLYWYQQILGQGPKLLIQFQNNGVVDDSQLPKDRFSAERLKGVDSTLKIQPAKLEDSAVYLCASSLAAGGGAEGYTFGSGTRLTVV.

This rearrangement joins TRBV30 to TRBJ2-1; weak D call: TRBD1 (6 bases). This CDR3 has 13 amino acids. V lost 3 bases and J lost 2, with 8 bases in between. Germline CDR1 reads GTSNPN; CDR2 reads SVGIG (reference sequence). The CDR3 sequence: CAWRGHTYNEQFF. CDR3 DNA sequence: TGTGCCTGGAGGGGACATACCTACAATGAGCAGTTCTTC.

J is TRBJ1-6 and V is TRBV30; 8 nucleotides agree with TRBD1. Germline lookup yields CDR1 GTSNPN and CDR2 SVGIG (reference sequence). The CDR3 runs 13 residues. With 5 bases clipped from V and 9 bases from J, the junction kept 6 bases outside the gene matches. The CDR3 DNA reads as TGTGCCTGGGCAGGGGGCGGTGGTTCACCCCTCCACTTT. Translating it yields CAWAGGGGSPLHF.

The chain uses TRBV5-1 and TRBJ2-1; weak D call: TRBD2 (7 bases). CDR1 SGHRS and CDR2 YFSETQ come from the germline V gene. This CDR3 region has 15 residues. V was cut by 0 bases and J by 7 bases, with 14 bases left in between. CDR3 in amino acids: CASSLEIAGANEQFF. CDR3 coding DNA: TGCGCCAGCAGCTTGGAAATCGCGGGGGCTAATGAGCAGTTCTTC.